These T cell receptor beta chains were read from a single sample in a study of blood T cell repertoires in COVID-19. Assay used: immunoSEQ multiplex PCR; TCRdb lists only in-frame clones, some missing. The sample lists roughly 400,000 clones, roughly 84% occurring once. Sequencing was performed on PBMCs or T cells enriched from blood (not recorded which). The receptors shown here come from a woman younger than 35 who had been exposed to COVID-19. The CDR3 runs from the conserved cysteine through the conserved F or W. D genes are given only for firm matches. The size of a clone is reported for some rows only, either as once, few or many, or as a class for expanded clones.

>.|TRBV7-9|.|TRBJ1-1
TGTGCCAGCAGCTTCCTTGTGAGAGGCATCAAAGCTTTCTTT
CASSFLVRGIKAFF
>.|TRBV6-2/TRBV6-3|.|TRBJ1-2
TGTGCCAGCAGTTACTCCCGGGCAGGGGTTGGCTACACCTTC
CASSYSRAGVGYTF
>.|TRBV11-2|.|TRBJ1-4
TGTGCCAGCAGCTTAAACAGGCTTAATGAAAAACTGTTTTTT
CASSLNRLNEKLFF
>medium-sized|TRBV10-1|.|TRBJ1-1
TGCGCCAGCAGTGATAAGAACACTGAAGCTTTCTTT
CASSDKNTEAFF
>.|TRBV14|TRBD1|TRBJ1-2
TGTGCCAGCAGCCCAGGACAGGGGGGCTATGGCTACACCTTC
CASSPGQGGYGYTF
>.|TRBV11-1|TRBD2|TRBJ2-3
TGTGCCAGCAGCTTAGTAGCGGGGGTCACAGATACGCAGTATTTT
CASSLVAGVTDTQYF
>once|TRBV7-2|TRBD2|TRBJ2-1
TGTGCCAGCAGCTTAGTACTAGCGGGAGTCACGAGCTCCTACAATGAGCAGTTCTTC
CASSLVLAGVTSSYNEQFF
>.|TRBV28|.|TRBJ2-6
TGTGCCAGCAGTTCACGCGGGGTGACTGGGGCCAACGTCCTGACTTTC
CASSSRGVTGANVLTF
>.|TRBV10-3|.|TRBJ1-1
TGTGCCATCAGCCTACAGGGCAAAAACACTGAAGCTTTCTTT
CAISLQGKNTEAFF
>.|TRBV5-1|.|TRBJ1-5
TGCGCCAGCAGCCCCCCTCAGGCGGGGGGCGCGGATCAGCCCCAGCATTTT
CASSPPQAGGADQPQHF
>.|TRBV5-5|.|TRBJ2-3
TGTGCCAGCAGTCAACAGCCCTACACAGATACGCAGTATTTT
CASSQQPYTDTQYF
>.|TRBV7-9|TRBD2|TRBJ2-7
TGTGCCAGCAGCTCCGCTAGCGGCGTGGGGGAGCAGTACTTC
CASSSASGVGEQYF
>.|TRBV3-1/TRBV3-2|TRBD2|TRBJ2-1
TGTGCCAGCAGCCAAGGCACTAGCGTGAACAATGAGCAGTTCTTC
CASSQGTSVNNEQFF
>once|TRBV19|.|TRBJ2-3
TGTGCCAGTAGTATAGGGGGCAGGAGCACAGATACGCAGTATTTT
CASSIGGRSTDTQYF
>.|TRBV5-5|.|TRBJ1-6
TGTGCCAGCAGCGGGGGCGCAGGAACCTCACCCCTCCACTTT
CASSGGAGTSPLHF
>.|TRBV30|.|TRBJ1-4
TGTGCCTGGAGTGTACTAGGGAGGGGCTCCACCAATGAAAAACTGTTTTTT
CAWSVLGRGSTNEKLFF
>.|TRBV6-5|TRBD1|TRBJ1-1
TGTGCCAGCAGTCTCGGACAGGGCCCTGAAGCTTTCTTT
CASSLGQGPEAFF
>.|TRBV6-5|.|TRBJ2-5
.
CASSTSTDRETQYF
>.|TRBV3-1/TRBV3-2|TRBD2|TRBJ2-3
TGTGCCAGCAGCCAAGATCCGGTGACTAGCATTTTACCAGATACGCAGTATTTT
CASSQDPVTSILPDTQYF
>few|TRBV19|TRBD1|TRBJ1-2
TGTGCCAGTAGTCCTACAGGGGGCTCCAACTATGGCTACACCTTC
CASSPTGGSNYGYTF
>.|TRBV24-1|TRBD1|TRBJ1-5
TGTGCCACCAGTGCCCGGACAGGGGGCGGTCAGCCCCAGCATTTT
CATSARTGGGQPQHF
>.|TRBV10-2|TRBD1|TRBJ1-5
TGCGCCAGCAGTTTGGACAGGGCGATCTATCAGCCCCAGCATTTT
CASSLDRAIYQPQHF
>.|TRBV5-1|TRBD2|TRBJ2-5
TGCGCCAGCAGCTTGCGAGTAGCGGGGAACCAAGAAACCCAGTACTTC
CASSLRVAGNQETQYF
>.|TRBV29-1|.|TRBJ1-2
TGCAGCGTAGAAAACAGACCCTATGGCTACACCTTC
CSVENRPYGYTF
>.|TRBV6-2/TRBV6-3|TRBD2|TRBJ2-2
TGTGCCAGCAGCCTCTTACTAGCGGTTGACACCGGGGAGCTGTTTTTT
CASSLLLAVDTGELFF
>.|TRBV5-1|TRBD2|TRBJ2-2
TGCGCCAGCAGGACCGGGACTAGCGACTCCGGGGAGCTGTTTTTT
CASRTGTSDSGELFF
>.|TRBV4-1|.|TRBJ1-1
TGCGCCAGCAGCCAAGCCCGTGGGGCGGTTGAAGCTTTCTTT
CASSQARGAVEAFF
>once|TRBV18|.|TRBJ1-5
TGTGCCAGCTCACTTCCCGGGAACAATCAGCCCCAGCATTTT
CASSLPGNNQPQHF
>.|TRBV5-1|TRBD2|TRBJ2-3
TGCGCCAGCAGCAAGGGACTAGCGGGAGGAAGCACAGATACGCAGTATTTT
CASSKGLAGGSTDTQYF
>.|TRBV2|.|TRBJ2-7
TGTGCCAGCGGTTCTCAGCGGGCTACCTACGAGCAGTACTTC
CASGSQRATYEQYF
>.|TRBV3-1/TRBV3-2|TRBD2|TRBJ2-7
TGTGCCAGCAGCCAATTAGCGGGCCCCTACGAGCAGTACTTC
CASSQLAGPYEQYF
>once|TRBV28|TRBD2|TRBJ2-7
TGTGCCAGCAGTTCCCCAGCGGGGCCAACCTACGAGCAGTACTTC
CASSSPAGPTYEQYF
>.|TRBV28|.|TRBJ1-2
TGTGCCAGCAGTTTGGTGCAGGGCGGTGGCTACACCTTC
CASSLVQGGGYTF
>.|TRBV18|.|TRBJ1-1
TGTGCCAGCTCACCCTCAACCGGCGGAGTTGGCACTGAAGCTTTCTTT
CASSPSTGGVGTEAFF
>.|TRBV19|.|TRBJ1-5
TGTGCCAGTAGTATAGGGGACGTTATGGGGGGTCAGCCCCAGCATTTT
CASSIGDVMGGQPQHF
>.|TRBV6-2/TRBV6-3|.|TRBJ2-4
TGTGCCAGCAGTGAGACCAGGTCCGGAAACATTCAGTACTTC
CASSETRSGNIQYF
>.|TRBV27|TRBD2|TRBJ2-2
TGTGCCAGCAGGCCGGGCGGGGGGAGCACCGGGGAGCTGTTTTTT
CASRPGGGSTGELFF
>.|TRBV25-1|.|TRBJ1-1
TGTGCCACCACCCGAGGGGGGGTGAACAGTGAAGCTTTCTTT
CATTRGGVNSEAFF
>.|TRBV11-3|.|TRBJ2-1
TGTGCCAGCAGCTTAGAGGGGAGGTACAATGAGCAGTTCTTC
CASSLEGRYNEQFF
>.|TRBV27|TRBD2|TRBJ2-3
TGTGCCAGCAGAGTGAGCGGGGGGGCGTCAGATACGCAGTATTTT
CASRVSGGASDTQYF
>.|TRBV3-1/TRBV3-2|.|TRBJ1-3
TGTGCCAGCAGCCGCCCTCCTCCAGGGCCCATATATTTT
CASSRPPPGPIYF
>.|TRBV7-9|TRBD2|TRBJ2-7
TGTGCCAGCAGCTTAGTGGTTCAGCGGGAGGGAACCTACGAGCAGTACTTC
CASSLVVQREGTYEQYF
>.|TRBV7-9|TRBD1|TRBJ1-2
TGTGCCAGCAGCTCACCGGGACAGAGTTCTCTTGGCTACACCTTC
CASSSPGQSSLGYTF
>.|TRBV2|TRBD2|TRBJ2-7
TGTGCCAGCAGTAGGGAGGGGCGTCGTGAGCAGTACTTC
CASSREGRREQYF
>.|TRBV18|.|TRBJ2-1
TGTGCCAGCTCACCGGGGAAGGAGGGCAATGAGCAGTTCTTC
CASSPGKEGNEQFF
>.|TRBV7-9|.|TRBJ1-3
TGTGCCAGCAGCTTTGGCGGATTAAGCTCGAGCTCTGGAAACACCATATATTTT
CASSFGGLSSSSGNTIYF
>.|TRBV15|.|TRBJ2-3
TGTGCCACCCAACAAAGGGGTAGCACAGATACGCAGTATTTT
CATQQRGSTDTQYF
>.|TRBV6-5|TRBD1|TRBJ1-2
TGTGCCAGCAGTCTACAGGGGAATGGCTACACCTTC
CASSLQGNGYTF
>.|TRBV28|.|TRBJ1-6
TGTGCCAGCAGGAGGCCCAATTCACCCCTCCACTTT
CASRRPNSPLHF
>few|TRBV4-1|TRBD1|TRBJ2-1
TGCGCCAGCAGCCACGCAGCGGGACAGGGTGGAAATGAGCAGTTCTTC
CASSHAAGQGGNEQFF
>.|TRBV12-3/TRBV12-4|TRBD2|TRBJ2-7
TGTGCCAGCAGCCCAGGGACTAGCGGGAGGAAGAACTTC
CASSPGTSGRKNF
>.|TRBV5-6|TRBD2|TRBJ2-1
TGTGCCAGCAGCTTGGAGGGACTAGCCATCAATGAGCAGTTCTTC
CASSLEGLAINEQFF
>.|TRBV12-5|TRBD2|TRBJ2-1
TGTGCTAGTGGCCGAGGGACTAGCGGGTGGCATGAGCAGTTCTTC
CASGRGTSGWHEQFF